This entry is about one TCR beta chain. Unmatched junction bases numbered 19, after V lost 7 bases and J lost 7 bases. The CDR3 totals 16 residues. Per germline, CDR1 SGDLS and CDR2 YYNGEE. This table comes from immunoSEQ multiplex PCR, and its TCRdb copy is limited to in-frame clones, with some not included. In the table there are tens of thousands of clones, 90% to 95% of which are singletons. The sample comes from a study of graft-versus-host responses after intestinal transplantation. The TCR sequence derives from a human patient who received an intestinal transplant, so some T cells may come from the graft donor. The material sequenced was PBMCs, taken 750 to 800 days after a first intestinal transplant, on the day of a second. The V and J genes are TRBV9 and TRBJ1-1, with 7 bases lining up with TRBD1. DNA for the CDR3: TGTGCCAGCCGCGCATCCGGGGGAGGGGGCGGAGGTGAAGCTTTCTTT. This gives the protein CASRASGGGGGGEAFF.